This TCR beta chain was recorded in a study of T cell changes during pregnancy in multiple sclerosis. There are 16 residues in the CDR3. Per germline, CDR1 MRHNA and CDR2 SNTAGT. The V and J ends lost 6 bases and 8 bases, in that order; junction bases with no gene match: 18. The data were produced by immunoSEQ multiplex PCR, yet TCRdb's version contains in-frame clones alone and is incomplete. Altogether tens of thousands of clones are present, 75% to 95% being singletons, with the ten largest covering over 1%. This clonotype was sampled from a female donor in good health, enrolled as a control in a pregnancy study. The sequences come from peripheral blood, collected after pregnancy. The chain employs TRBV6-4 and TRBJ1-2, with 7 bases lining up with TRBD1. The CDR3 bases are TGTGCCAGCAGCCACACCCCGGGACAGCCGTCGAACGGCTACACCTTC. It encodes CASSHTPGQPSNGYTF.